This entry describes one TCR beta chain. Its target is not known. In the original processing: ImmunoSEQ supplied junction-only sequences lacking quality scores, so filtering was different. The assay was immunoSEQ multiplex PCR, and TCRdb's table has in-frame clones only and misses some. The DNA was the basis for D and trimming; V, J and clone size are from that table. The sample yields millions of clones, roughly 95% seen once. Naive CD8 cells lacked CD45RO, underwent positive selection for CCR7 and left out terminally differentiated effector memory CD45RA+ cells. This sample is part of a study of shared clonotypes between healthy human individuals. Study-level background: Researchers assigned three CD4 naive, three CD4 memory, two CD8 naive and one CD8 memory plate to each donor.

Findings and caveats of the study: All-four-donor shared clonotypes had higher generation probabilities than non-shared clonotypes did.

This clonotype originated in a man aged 18 to 29 in good health. Sequencing was done on a sample of naive CD8+ T cells sorted from blood.

Here the CDR3 DNA reads TGTGCCAGCAGTTTACTACCTCTCCGGGGGGCGGAGAATGGCTACACCTTC. Its protein product is CASSLLPLRGAENGYTF. This chain connects TRBV27 to TRBJ1-2, with D possibly being TRBD1 (6 bases). V shed 2 bases and J shed 6 bases, with 22 bases lying between them. In germline, CDR1 is MNHEY, CDR2 SMNVEV (reference sequence). The CDR3 loop spans 17 amino acids.